The entry below gives a single T cell receptor (beta chain) sequence along with its context. It lacks a known antigen. One base away there is no much larger clone; base qualities are not given. This specimen belongs to a study of blood T cell repertoires in COVID-19 (dated by TCRdb to 2019 to 2021). Describing the broader study: The collaborator samples originated in the United States, Italy and Spain and spanned the acute and convalescent phases of COVID-19. The prospective study material was composed of cDNA or gDNA derived from T cells, B-cell-depleted T cells, or PBMCs. The dataset comprised deeply sampled blood TCRbeta repertoires from subjects exposed to, actively infected with, or recovered from COVID-19. The repertoires were released in a freely available public database intended as a resource for research on the immune response to SARS-CoV-2. The samples were drawn from two sources: the first 160 participants of the ongoing ImmuneRACE study, and 1,254 subjects contributed by 6 global collaborators. The sample metadata nearly always contained a de-identified subject ID, COVID-19 status, age in years and sex. Where available, HLA class I and class II types were obtained from metadata supplied by the sample provider rather than from assay-based typing. Overall study results and their limits: The amount of clinical and demographic metadata varied by source and participant and was provided uncurated.

Participants in the prospective study were aged roughly 18 to 100 years, lived in 20 to 25 United States geographic areas, and enrolled through a virtual design. Cohort assignment in the prospective study relied on participant-reported clinical history from a screening survey and a study questionnaire. In the prospective study, mobile phlebotomists collected whole blood, serum and a nasopharyngeal or oropharyngeal swab from each participant. Prospective study participants could optionally give additional blood draws and questionnaires over an approximately two-month period. Prospective study blood samples were shipped either frozen or at room temperature before DNA extraction. TCRbeta CDR3 regions were amplified from genomic DNA using the immunoSEQ Assay, a bias-controlled multiplex PCR. The authors' pipeline ran thus. Nucleated cell counts per sample were estimated from amplification of reference gene primers within the assay. To quantify the absolute abundance of each unique TCRbeta CDR3 rearrangement, sequence reads were collapsed and filtered. For each sample, productive Simpson clonality was calculated as the square root of Simpson's diversity index across productive rearrangements. In its TCRdb copy, this immuneACCESS table keeps in-frame sequences only and misses some clones. Where compared with another copy, unresolved V genes explain less than half of these, and the others have no known cause. V, J and clone size are taken as reported in that table, and D and trimming were inferred from the DNA itself. This sample comprises 200,000 to 250,000 clones, over 80% of them detected only once. The ten largest clones represent 2.5% to 3% of the sample.

Germline trimming: 1 base from V, 5 bases from J; junction bases outside gene matches: 7. As encoded in the germline V gene, CDR1 is SNHLY while CDR2 is FYNNEI. There are 15 amino acids in the CDR3, from cysteine to phenylalanine inclusive. This entry keeps only the CDR3 DNA: 45 bases, framed from base 1. The sequence links TRBV2 to TRBJ2-5; TRBD2 aligns with 7 central bases. This clonotype was sampled from a woman in her twenties or thirties with acute COVID-19. The sample consisted of PBMCs or T cells enriched from blood (not recorded which). The CDR3 is CASSEVAWGGETQYF. The sequence in DNA is TGTGCCAGCAGTGAAGTCGCATGGGGAGGGGAGACCCAGTACTTC.